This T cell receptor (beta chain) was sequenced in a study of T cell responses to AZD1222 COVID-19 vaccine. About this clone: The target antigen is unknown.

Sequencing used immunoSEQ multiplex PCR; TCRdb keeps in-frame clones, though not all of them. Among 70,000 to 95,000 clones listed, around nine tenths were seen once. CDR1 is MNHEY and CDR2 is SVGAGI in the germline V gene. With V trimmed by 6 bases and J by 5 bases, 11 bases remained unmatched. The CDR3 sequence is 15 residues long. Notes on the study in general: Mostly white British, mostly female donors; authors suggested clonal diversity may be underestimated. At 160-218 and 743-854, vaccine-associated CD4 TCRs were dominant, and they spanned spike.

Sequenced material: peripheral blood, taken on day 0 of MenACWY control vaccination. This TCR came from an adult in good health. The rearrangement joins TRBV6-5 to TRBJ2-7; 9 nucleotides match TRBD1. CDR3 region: CASRLSGTGKHEQYF. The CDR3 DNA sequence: TGTGCCAGCAGGTTGTCCGGGACAGGGAAACACGAGCAGTACTTC.